The clone carrying this T cell receptor beta chain was found many times. Its antigen remains unknown. This CDR3 spans 13 amino acids. CDR1 is MDHEN and CDR2 is SYDVKM in the germline V gene. Trimming took off 6 bases at V and 2 bases at J, with 10 bases between the two ends. TCRdb ran MiXCR on the reads and lists one entry per CDR3 protein. There are roughly 760,000 distinct CDR3 sequences in the sample; roughly 36% occur only once, and around 2.8% lies in the top ten. The sample comes from a study of T cell repertoires in cytomegalovirus infection. Study-level information: It can be stated that public TCR beta signatures indicated CMV infection as well as a matching HLA type. Study-level results: Based on cumulative public TCR beta family frequency, carriers of CMV plus the relevant HLA were identified. CMV-specific TCR beta clonotypes restricted by HLA-C dominated the ex vivo response.

The clonotype originates from a human donor in good health (CMV status not recorded). Some clones in this sample may be carry-over from other donors' samples. This rearrangement joins TRBV28 to TRBJ1-1; D unresolved. The sample was PBMCs. Here the CDR3 reads CASSLWGNTEAFF. In nucleotides, the CDR3 is TGTGCCAGCAGCTTGTGGGGTAACACTGAAGCTTTCTTT.